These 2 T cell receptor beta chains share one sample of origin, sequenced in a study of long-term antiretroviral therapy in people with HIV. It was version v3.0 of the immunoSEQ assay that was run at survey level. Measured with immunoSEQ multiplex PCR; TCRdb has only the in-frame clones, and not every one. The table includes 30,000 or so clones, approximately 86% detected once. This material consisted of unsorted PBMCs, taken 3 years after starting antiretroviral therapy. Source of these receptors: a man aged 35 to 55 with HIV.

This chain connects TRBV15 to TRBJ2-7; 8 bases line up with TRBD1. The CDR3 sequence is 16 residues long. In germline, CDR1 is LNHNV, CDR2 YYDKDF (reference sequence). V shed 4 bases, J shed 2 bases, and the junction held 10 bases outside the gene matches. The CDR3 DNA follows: TGTGCCACCAGCACACCACCGGACAGGGATGCCTACGAGCAGTACTTC. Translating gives CATSTPPDRDAYEQYF. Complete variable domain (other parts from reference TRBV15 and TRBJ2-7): DAMVIQNPRYQVTQFGKPVTLSCSQTLNHNVMYWYQQKSSQAPKLLFHYYDKDFNNEADTPDNFQSRRPNTSFCFLDIRSPGLGDTAMYLCATSTPPDRDAYEQYFGPGTRLTVT.

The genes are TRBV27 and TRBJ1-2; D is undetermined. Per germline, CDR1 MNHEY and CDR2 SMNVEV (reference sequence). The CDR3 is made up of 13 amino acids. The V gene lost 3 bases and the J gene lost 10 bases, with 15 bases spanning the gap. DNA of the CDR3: TGTGCCAGCAGTTTTATTGGGTCCGCGGACTACACCTTC. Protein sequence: CASSFIGSADYTF.